The 5 T cell receptor beta chains below come from one sample, sequenced in a study of radiotherapy plus CTLA-4 blockade in lung cancer. Method: immunoSEQ multiplex PCR; TCRdb's copy keeps in-frame clones and lacks some. The sample carries 28,000 or so clones, around 80% recorded once. This specimen was peripheral blood, taken from a patient treated with radiotherapy plus ipilimumab. These receptors originate from a human donor with non-small cell lung cancer who had stable disease on radiotherapy plus ipilimumab.

The chain joins TRBV4-1 to TRBJ2-1; D is ambiguous. This CDR3 spans 17 amino acids. Germline V gene data show CDR1 as MGHRA and CDR2 as YSYEKL. With 2 bases removed from V and 6 bases from J, the gap between germline ends came to 20 bases. CDR3 bases: TGCGCCAGCAGCCAACCGAGAGGTCTAGACCCAGCCAATGAGCAGTTCTTC. As protein: CASSQPRGLDPANEQFF.

This clone was observed a handful of times. The chain couples TRBV7-2 to TRBJ1-2; 8 bases fit TRBD1. Germline trimming cut 1 base from V and 2 bases from J; bases unmatched to any gene: 3. Germline V lookup: CDR1 SGHTA, CDR2 FQGNSA. This CDR3 comprises 15 residues. The CDR3 is CASSLGDRTNYGYTF. The CDR3 DNA follows: TGTGCCAGCAGCTTAGGGGACAGGACGAACTATGGCTACACCTTC. The entire variable domain, with the rest obtained from reference TRBV7-2 and TRBJ1-2, is as follows: GAGVSQSPSNKVTEKGKDVELRCDPISGHTALYWYRQSLGQGLEFLIYFQGNSAPDKSGLPSDRFSAERTGGSVSTLTIQRTQQEDSAVYLCASSLGDRTNYGYTFGSGTRLTVV.

This clone was counted once. V usage is TRBV19 and J usage is TRBJ2-3, with D possibly matching TRBD2 (7 bases). Trimming cost V 0 bases and J 5 bases, with 15 bases left between them. The CDR3 is 16 amino acids. CDR1 and CDR2 (germline): LNHDA, SQIVND (reference sequence). The CDR3 nucleotides are TGTGCCAGTAGTATAGATCCGAGGGGGGGCCAAGATACGCAGTATTTT. Encoded protein: CASSIDPRGGQDTQYF. Using reference TRBV19 and TRBJ2-3 for the parts outside the CDR3, the full variable domain is DGGITQSPKYLFRKEGQNVTLSCEQNLNHDAMYWYRQDPGQGLRLIYYSQIVNDFQKGDIAEGYSVSREKKESFPLTVTSAQKNPTAFYLCASSIDPRGGQDTQYFGPGTRLTVL.

This chain uses TRBV2 with TRBJ1-6; D not resolved. V lost 2 bases and J lost 9, with 5 bases in between. From germline, CDR1 is SNHLY and CDR2 FYNNEI. The CDR3 sequence is 12 residues long. As DNA, the CDR3 is TGTGCCAGCAGTGAATGGGCTTCACCCCTCCACTTT. Protein: CASSEWASPLHF.

The rearrangement uses TRBV25-1 and TRBJ1-1; TRBD1 is a possible D gene (6 bases). Germline V gene lookup returns CDR1 MGHDK and CDR2 SYGVNS. CDR3 length equals 13 residues. V gave up 6 bases and J gave up 0 bases, with 8 bases separating them. CDR3 in DNA: TGTGCCAGCAGAGGACAGATGAACACTGAAGCTTTCTTT. It encodes CASRGQMNTEAFF.